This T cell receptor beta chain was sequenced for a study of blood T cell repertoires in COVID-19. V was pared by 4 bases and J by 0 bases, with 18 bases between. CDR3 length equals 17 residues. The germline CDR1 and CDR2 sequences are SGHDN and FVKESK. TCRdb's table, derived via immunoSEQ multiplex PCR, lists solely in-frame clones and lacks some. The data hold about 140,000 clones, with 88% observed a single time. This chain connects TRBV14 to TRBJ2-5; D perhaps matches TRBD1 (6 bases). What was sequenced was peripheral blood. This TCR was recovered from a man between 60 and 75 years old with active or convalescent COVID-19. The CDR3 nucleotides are TGTGCCAGCAGCCCTGAGGGGGACATTTGGTACCAAGAGACCCAGTACTTC. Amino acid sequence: CASSPEGDIWYQETQYF. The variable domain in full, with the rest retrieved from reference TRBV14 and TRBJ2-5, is EAGVTQFPSHSVIEKGQTVTLRCDPISGHDNLYWYRRVMGKEIKFLLHFVKESKQDESGMPNNRFLAERTGGTYSTLKVQPAELEDSGVYFCASSPEGDIWYQETQYFGPGTRLLVL.